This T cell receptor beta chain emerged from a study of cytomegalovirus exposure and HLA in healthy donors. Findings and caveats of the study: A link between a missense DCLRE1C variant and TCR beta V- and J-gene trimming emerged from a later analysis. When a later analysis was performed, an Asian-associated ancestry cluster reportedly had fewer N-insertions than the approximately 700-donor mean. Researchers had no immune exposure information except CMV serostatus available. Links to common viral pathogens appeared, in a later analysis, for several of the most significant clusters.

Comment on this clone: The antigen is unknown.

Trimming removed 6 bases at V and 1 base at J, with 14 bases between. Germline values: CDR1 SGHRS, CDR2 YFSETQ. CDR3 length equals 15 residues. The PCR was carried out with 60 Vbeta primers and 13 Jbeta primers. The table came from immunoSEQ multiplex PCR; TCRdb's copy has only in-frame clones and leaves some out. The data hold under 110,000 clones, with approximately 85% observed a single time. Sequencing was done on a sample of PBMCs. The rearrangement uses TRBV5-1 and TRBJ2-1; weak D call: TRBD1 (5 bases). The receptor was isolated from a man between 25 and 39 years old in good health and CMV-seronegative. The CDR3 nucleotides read TGCGCCAGCACCCCGTCAGGGTCGTCCTACAATGAGCAGTTCTTC. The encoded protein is CASTPSGSSYNEQFF.